The clone carrying this T cell receptor beta chain was seen repeatedly, ten times or more. The antigen is unknown. TCRdb processed the 5' RACE reads anew with MiXCR; each CDR3 protein has one entry. The sample shows 200,000 to 250,000 distinct CDR3 sequences, 3% to 3.5% of them seen only once. The sample is drawn from a study of T cells after yellow fever vaccination. Overall study: SMART-Seq v4 Ultra Low Input prepared the low-cell-number fractions.

Broader study findings: When the response was secondary, it was weaker but reached its peak faster, day 5 versus 15. Reappearance after the booster was observed for most primary-vaccination clones (roughly 97% CD4, approximately 90% CD8). Abundant clonotypes from the bulk population could get into FACS-sorted repertoires as contaminants.

The germline V gene encodes CDR1 SGHRS and CDR2 YFSETQ. Trimming cost V 6 bases and J 4 bases; bases outside gene matches: 8. This CDR3 has 15 residues. The sample in question was CD4+ T cells sorted from PBMCs, obtained 10 days after the yellow fever booster vaccination. The chain links TRBV5-1 to TRBJ1-3, with 9 bases aligning to TRBD1. The TCR sequence derives from a man younger than 35 who received the YFV17D yellow fever vaccine. CDR3 sequence: CASTPGTGTGNTIYF. CDR3 nucleotide sequence: TGCGCCAGCACCCCCGGGACAGGGACCGGAAACACCATATATTTT. Drawing the rest from reference TRBV5-1 and TRBJ1-3, the complete variable domain is KAGVTQTPRYLIKTRGQQVTLSCSPISGHRSVSWYQQTPGQGLQFLFEYFSETQRNKGNFPGRFSGRQFSNSRSEMNVSTLELGDSALYLCASTPGTGTGNTIYFGEGSWLTVV.